The 4 T cell receptor beta chains listed next were all sequenced from one sample in a study of T cell responses to AZD1222 COVID-19 vaccine. The method was immunoSEQ multiplex PCR; TCRdb's version includes in-frame clones alone and lacks a portion of them. The sample consists of about 140,000 clones, roughly 89% of them appearing once. Sequenced here: peripheral blood, sampled 28 days after the second AZD1222 dose. The receptors shown here come from an adult who received the AZD1222 COVID-19 vaccine.

The chain couples TRBV29-1 to TRBJ2-6; 8 bases align to TRBD1. The V gene end was trimmed by 8 bases and the J gene end by 11 bases; junction bases not matched to a gene: 26. In germline, CDR1 is SQVTM, CDR2 ANQGSEA. The CDR3 covers 18 residues. CDR3 coding DNA: TGCAGCCCCGCAGGGGGCACCGGGACAGCCACCGCCGGCGACGTCCTGACTTTC. This codes for CSPAGGTGTATAGDVLTF.

The V call is TRBV4-2, the J call TRBJ1-2; no definite D call. V gave up 2 bases and J gave up 5 bases, with 18 bases separating them. Germline V gives CDR1 LGHNA, CDR2 YNFKEQ. This CDR3 spans 16 amino acids. For the CDR3, the DNA is TGTGCCAGCAGCCAACAATCACAGCGACATGCTTATGGCTACACCTTC. This gives the protein CASSQQSQRHAYGYTF.

The chain has TRBV3-1 (or the pseudogene TRBV3-2) and TRBJ1-3; D not resolved. Germline V gene data show CDR1 as LGHDT and CDR2 as YNNKEL (reference sequence). Trimming took off 4 bases at V and 2 bases at J, with 15 bases between the two ends. This CDR3 comprises 16 residues. Here the CDR3 DNA reads TGTGCCAGCAGCCGAAAAGCGGGTGCGGCTGGAAACACCATATATTTT. Protein product: CASSRKAGAAGNTIYF.

The chain has TRBV5-1 and TRBJ2-7; 8 bases are a match to TRBD2. V gave up 2 bases and J gave up 5 bases; unmatched junction bases: 6. Germline V gene lookup returns CDR1 SGHRS and CDR2 YFSETQ. This CDR3 is built from 14 residues. The CDR3 reads CASSLVGLDHEQYF. DNA for the CDR3: TGCGCCAGCAGCTTAGTGGGACTAGACCACGAGCAGTACTTC.